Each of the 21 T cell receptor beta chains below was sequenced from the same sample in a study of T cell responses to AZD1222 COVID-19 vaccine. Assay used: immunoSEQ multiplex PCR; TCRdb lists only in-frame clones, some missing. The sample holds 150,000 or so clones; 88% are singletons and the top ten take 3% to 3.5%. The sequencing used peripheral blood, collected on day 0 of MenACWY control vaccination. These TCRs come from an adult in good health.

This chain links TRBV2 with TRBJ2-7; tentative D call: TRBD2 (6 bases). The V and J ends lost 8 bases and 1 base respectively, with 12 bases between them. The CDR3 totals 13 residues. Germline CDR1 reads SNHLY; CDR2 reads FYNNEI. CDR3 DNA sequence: TGTGCCAGCGTCCCCGGGACTTCCTACGAGCAGTACTTC. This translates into CASVPGTSYEQYF.

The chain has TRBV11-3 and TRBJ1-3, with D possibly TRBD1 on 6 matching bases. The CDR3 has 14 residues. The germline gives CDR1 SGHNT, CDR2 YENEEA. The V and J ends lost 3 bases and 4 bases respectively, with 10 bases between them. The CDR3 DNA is TGTGCCAGCAGCTTGGACAGTTTCGGAAACACCATATATTTT. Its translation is CASSLDSFGNTIYF.

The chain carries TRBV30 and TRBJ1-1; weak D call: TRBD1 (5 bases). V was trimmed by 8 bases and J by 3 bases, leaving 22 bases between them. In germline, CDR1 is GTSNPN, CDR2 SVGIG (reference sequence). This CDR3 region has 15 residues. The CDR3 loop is CAGGGGAASDTEAFF. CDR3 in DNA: TGTGCCGGGGGGGGTGGGGCAGCATCTGACACTGAAGCTTTCTTT. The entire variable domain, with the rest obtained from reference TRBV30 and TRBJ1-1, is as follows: SQTIHQWPATLVQPVGSPLSLECTVEGTSNPNLYWYRQAAGRGLQLLFYSVGIGQISSEVPQNLSASRPQDRQFILSSKKLLLSDSGFYLCAGGGGAASDTEAFFGQGTRLTVV.

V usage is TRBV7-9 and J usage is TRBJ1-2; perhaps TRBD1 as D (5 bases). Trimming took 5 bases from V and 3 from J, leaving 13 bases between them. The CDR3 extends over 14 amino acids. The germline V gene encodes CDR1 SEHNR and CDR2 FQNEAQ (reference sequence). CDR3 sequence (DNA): TGTGCCAGCAGCGCCTCCGGGACGCACTATGGCTACACCTTC. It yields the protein CASSASGTHYGYTF.

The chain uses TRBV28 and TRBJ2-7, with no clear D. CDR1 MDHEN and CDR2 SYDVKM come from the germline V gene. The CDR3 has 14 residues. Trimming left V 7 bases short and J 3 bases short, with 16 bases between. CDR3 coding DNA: TGTGCCAGCAACCCCCCCCACTCCAACTACGAGCAGTACTTC. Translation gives CASNPPHSNYEQYF. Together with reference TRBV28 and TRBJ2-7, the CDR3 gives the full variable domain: DVKVTQSSRYLVKRTGEKVFLECVQDMDHENMFWYRQDPGLGLRLIYFSYDVKMKEKGDIPEGYSVSREKKERFSLILESASTNQTSMYLCASNPPHSNYEQYFGPGTRLTVT.

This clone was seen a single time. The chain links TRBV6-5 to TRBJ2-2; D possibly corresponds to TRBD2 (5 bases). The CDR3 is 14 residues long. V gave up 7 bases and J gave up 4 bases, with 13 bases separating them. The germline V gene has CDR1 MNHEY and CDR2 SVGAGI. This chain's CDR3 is CASNAGGGTGELFF. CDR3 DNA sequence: TGTGCCAGCAATGCGGGCGGCGGCACCGGGGAGCTGTTTTTT.

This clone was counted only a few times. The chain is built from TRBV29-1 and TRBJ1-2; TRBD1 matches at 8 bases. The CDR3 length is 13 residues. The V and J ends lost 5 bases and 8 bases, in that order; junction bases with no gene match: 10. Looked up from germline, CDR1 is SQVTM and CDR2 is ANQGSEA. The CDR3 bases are TGCAGCGTTCTCTCCGGGACAGGCGTCGGCTACACCTTC. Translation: CSVLSGTGVGYTF.

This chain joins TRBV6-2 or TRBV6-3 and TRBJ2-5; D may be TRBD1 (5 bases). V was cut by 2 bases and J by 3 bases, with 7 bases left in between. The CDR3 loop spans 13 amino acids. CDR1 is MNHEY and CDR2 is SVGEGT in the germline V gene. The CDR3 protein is CASSYATEETQYF. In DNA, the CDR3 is TGTGCCAGCAGTTACGCGACAGAAGAGACCCAGTACTTC.

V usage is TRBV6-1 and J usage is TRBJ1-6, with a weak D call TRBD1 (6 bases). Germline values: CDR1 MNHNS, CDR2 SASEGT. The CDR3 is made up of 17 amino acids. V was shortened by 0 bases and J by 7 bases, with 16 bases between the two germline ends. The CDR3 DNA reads TGTGCCAGCAGTGAAGCCTTAGGAGGGGGGGCAAATTCACCCCTCCACTTT. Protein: CASSEALGGGANSPLHF.

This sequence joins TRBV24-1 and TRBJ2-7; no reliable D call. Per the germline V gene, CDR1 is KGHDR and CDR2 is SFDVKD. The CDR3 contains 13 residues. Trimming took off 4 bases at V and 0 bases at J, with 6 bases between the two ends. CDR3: CATSDRYSYEQYF. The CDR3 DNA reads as TGTGCCACCAGTGACAGGTACTCCTACGAGCAGTACTTC.

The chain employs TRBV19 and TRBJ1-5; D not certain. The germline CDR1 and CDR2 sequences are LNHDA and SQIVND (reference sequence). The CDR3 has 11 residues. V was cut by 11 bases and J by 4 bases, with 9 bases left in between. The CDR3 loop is CAAGTNQPQHF. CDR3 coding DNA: TGTGCCGCAGGTACGAATCAGCCCCAGCATTTT. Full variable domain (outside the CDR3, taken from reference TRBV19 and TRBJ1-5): DGGITQSPKYLFRKEGQNVTLSCEQNLNHDAMYWYRQDPGQGLRLIYYSQIVNDFQKGDIAEGYSVSREKKESFPLTVTSAQKNPTAFYLCAAGTNQPQHFGDGTRLSIL.

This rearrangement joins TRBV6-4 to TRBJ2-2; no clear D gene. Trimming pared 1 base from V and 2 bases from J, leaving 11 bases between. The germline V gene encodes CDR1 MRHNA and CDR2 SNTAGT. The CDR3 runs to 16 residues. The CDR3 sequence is CASSDYIGFNTGELFF. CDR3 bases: TGTGCCAGCAGTGACTATATAGGTTTCAACACCGGGGAGCTGTTTTTT.

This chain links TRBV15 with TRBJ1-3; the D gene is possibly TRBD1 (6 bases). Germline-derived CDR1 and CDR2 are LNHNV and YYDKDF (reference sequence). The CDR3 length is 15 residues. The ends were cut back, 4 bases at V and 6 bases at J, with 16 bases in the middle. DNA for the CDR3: TGTGCCACCAGCATCAGGGGCGCCGCTATAAACACCATATATTTT. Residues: CATSIRGAAINTIYF.

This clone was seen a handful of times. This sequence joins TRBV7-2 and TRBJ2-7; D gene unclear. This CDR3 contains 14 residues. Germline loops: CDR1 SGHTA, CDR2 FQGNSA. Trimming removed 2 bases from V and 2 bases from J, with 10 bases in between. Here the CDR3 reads CASSLNIHTYEQYF. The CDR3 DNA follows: TGTGCCAGCAGCTTAAATATCCACACCTACGAGCAGTACTTC.

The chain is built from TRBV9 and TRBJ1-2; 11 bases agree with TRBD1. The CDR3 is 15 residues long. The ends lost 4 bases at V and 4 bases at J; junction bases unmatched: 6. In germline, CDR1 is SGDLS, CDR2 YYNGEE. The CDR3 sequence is CASSLGDRGFYGYTF. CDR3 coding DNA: TGTGCCAGCAGCCTAGGGGACAGGGGGTTCTATGGCTACACCTTC.

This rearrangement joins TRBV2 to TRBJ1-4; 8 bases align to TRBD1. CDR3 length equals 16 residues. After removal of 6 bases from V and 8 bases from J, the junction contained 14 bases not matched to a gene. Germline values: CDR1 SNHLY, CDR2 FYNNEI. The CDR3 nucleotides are TGTGCCAGCAGGGTCCACGGACAGGGCGGGGAGGAAAAACTGTTTTTT. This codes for CASRVHGQGGEEKLFF.

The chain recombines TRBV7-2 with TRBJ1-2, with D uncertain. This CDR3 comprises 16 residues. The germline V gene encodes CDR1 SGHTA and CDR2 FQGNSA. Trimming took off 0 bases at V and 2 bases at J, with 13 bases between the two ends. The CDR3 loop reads CASSLAYGSQNYGYTF. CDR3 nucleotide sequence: TGTGCCAGCAGCTTAGCGTATGGCAGCCAAAACTATGGCTACACCTTC.

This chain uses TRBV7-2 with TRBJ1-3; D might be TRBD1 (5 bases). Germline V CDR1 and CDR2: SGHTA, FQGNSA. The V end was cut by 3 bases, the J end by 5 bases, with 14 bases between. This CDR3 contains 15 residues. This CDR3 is CASSFQAQGRNTIYF. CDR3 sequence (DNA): TGTGCCAGCAGCTTCCAAGCGCAGGGCAGAAACACCATATATTTT.

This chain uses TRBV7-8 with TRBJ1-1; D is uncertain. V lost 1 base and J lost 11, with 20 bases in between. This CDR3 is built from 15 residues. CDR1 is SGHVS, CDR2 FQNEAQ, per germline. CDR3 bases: TGTGCCAGCAGCTTAGATAGGGCCTTAAGAGCCCTGGCTTTCTTT. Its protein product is CASSLDRALRALAFF.

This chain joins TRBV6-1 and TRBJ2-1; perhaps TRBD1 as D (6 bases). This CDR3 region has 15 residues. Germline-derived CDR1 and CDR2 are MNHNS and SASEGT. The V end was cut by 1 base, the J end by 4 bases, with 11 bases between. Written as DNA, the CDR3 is TGTGCCAGCAGTGAAGGGCAGGGGTTGTACAATGAGCAGTTCTTC. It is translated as CASSEGQGLYNEQFF.

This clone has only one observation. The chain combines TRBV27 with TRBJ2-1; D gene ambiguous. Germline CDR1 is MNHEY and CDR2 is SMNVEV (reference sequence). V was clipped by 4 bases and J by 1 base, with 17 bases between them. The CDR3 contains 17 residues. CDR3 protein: CASSWAVTELSYNEQFF. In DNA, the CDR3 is TGTGCCAGCAGTTGGGCAGTAACAGAACTTTCCTACAATGAGCAGTTCTTC.